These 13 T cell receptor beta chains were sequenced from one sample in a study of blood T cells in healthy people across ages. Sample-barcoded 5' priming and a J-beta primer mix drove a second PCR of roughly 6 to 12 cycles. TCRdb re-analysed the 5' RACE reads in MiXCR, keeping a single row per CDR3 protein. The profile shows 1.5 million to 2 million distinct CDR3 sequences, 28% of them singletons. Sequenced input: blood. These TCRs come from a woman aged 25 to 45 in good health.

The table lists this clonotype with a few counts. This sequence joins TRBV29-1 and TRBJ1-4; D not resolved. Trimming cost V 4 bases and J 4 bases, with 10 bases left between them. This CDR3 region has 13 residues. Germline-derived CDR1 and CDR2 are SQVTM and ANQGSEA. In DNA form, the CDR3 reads TGCAGCGTTGCAAAAGGCTTTAATGAAAAACTGTTTTTT. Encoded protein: CSVAKGFNEKLFF.

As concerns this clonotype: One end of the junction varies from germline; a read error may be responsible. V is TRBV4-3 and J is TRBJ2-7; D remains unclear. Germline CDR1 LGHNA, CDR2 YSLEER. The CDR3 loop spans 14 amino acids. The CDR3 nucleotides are TGCGCCAGCAGCCAAAAATTGGGGTCCGCCGAGCATTACTTC. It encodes CASSQKLGSAEHYF.

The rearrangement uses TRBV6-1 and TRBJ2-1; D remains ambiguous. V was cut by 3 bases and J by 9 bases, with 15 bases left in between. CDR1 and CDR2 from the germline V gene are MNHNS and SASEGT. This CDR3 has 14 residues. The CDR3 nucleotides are TGTGCCAGCAGTGACCCCGGAAGGTATACTGAGCAGTTCTTC. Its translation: CASSDPGRYTEQFF.

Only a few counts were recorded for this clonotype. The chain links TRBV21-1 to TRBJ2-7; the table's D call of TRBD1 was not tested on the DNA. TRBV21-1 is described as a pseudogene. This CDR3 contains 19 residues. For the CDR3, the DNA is TGTGCCAGCAGCAGGCGGGACAGGCAGTGGAGATTGAAAACCTACGAGCAGTACTTC. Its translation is CASSRRDRQWRLKTYEQYF.

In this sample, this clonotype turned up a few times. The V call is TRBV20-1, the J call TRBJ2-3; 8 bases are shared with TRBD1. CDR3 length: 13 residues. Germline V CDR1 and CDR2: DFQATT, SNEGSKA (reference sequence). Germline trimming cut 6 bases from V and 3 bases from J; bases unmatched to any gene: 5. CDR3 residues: CSAQGGSTDTQYF. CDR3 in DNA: TGCAGTGCACAGGGGGGCTCAACAGATACGCAGTATTTT.

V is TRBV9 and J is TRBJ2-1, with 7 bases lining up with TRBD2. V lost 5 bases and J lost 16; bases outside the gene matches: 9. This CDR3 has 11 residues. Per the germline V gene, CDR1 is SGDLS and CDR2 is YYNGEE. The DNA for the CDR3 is TGTGCCAGCAGGGGGGGGGAACTGCACTTCTTC. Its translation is CASRGGELHFF. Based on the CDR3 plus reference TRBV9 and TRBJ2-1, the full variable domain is DSGVTQTPKHLITATGQRVTLRCSPRSGDLSVYWYQQSLDQGLQFLIQYYNGEERAKGNILERFSAQQFPDLHSELNLSSLELGDSALYFCASRGGELHFFGPGTRLTVL.

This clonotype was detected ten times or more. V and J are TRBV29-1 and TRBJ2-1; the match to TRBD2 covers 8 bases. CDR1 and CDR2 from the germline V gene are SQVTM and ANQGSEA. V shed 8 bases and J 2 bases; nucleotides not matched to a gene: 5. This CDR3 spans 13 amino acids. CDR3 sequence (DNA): TGCAGCTCGGATAGCGGGACCTACAATGAGCAGTTCTTC. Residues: CSSDSGTYNEQFF.

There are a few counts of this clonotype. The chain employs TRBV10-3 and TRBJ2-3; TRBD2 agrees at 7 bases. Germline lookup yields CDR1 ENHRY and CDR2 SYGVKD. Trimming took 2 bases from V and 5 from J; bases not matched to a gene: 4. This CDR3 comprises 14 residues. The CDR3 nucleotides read TGTGCCATCAGTGAGCGGGAGGAGAGAGATACGCAGTATTTT. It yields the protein CAISEREERDTQYF.

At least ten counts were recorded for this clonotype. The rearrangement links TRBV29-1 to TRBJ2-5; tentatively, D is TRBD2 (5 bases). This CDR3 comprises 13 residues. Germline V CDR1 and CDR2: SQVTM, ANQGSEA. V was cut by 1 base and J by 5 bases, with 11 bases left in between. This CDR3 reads CSVEGDDYETQYF. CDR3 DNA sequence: TGCAGCGTTGAAGGAGACGACTACGAGACCCAGTACTTC.

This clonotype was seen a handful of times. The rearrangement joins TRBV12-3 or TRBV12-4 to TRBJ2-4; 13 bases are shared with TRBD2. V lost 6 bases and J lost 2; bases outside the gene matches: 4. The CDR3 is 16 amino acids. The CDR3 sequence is CASRPGTSGTKNIQYF. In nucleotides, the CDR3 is TGTGCCAGCAGGCCCGGGACTAGCGGGACCAAAAACATTCAGTACTTC.

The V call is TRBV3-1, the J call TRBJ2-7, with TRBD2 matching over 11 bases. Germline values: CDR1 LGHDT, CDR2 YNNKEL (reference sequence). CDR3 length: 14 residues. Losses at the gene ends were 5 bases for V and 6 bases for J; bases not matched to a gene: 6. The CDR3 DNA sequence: TGTGCCAGCAGCTTGATAGCGGGAGGGCGCGAGCAGTACTTC. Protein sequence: CASSLIAGGREQYF.

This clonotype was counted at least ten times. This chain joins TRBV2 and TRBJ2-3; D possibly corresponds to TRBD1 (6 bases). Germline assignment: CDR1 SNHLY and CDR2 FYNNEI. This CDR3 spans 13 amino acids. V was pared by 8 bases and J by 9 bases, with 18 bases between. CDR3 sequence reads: CASGTGWVGTQYF. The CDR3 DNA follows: TGTGCCAGCGGAACAGGGTGGGTTGGAACGCAGTATTTT.

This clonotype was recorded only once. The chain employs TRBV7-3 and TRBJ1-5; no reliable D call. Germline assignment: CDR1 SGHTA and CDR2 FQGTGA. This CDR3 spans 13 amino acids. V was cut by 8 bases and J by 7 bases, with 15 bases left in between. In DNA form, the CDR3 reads TGTGCCAGCGCCACGGGCGTAGGGCAGCCCCAGCATTTT. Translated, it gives CASATGVGQPQHF.